Listed below are T cell receptor beta chains from one sample, sequenced in a study of T cells after yellow fever vaccination. TCRdb reprocessed the 5' RACE reads with MiXCR, giving one entry per CDR3 protein. This sample yields around 200,000 distinct CDR3 sequences, of which 11% are seen a single time; 36% belongs to the top ten. Here the sequenced sample was CD8+ T cells sorted from PBMCs, taken 15 days after the yellow fever booster vaccination. The receptors were gathered from a man between 18 and 29 years old who received the YFV17D yellow fever vaccine. Each CDR3 is given with its conserved first and last residue. The D gene is left open where the match is weak. Some rows mark clone size as missing; the rest say once, few, many or name a class of expanded clone.

clone_size	d_call	v_call	j_call	cdr3_aa	cdr3_nt
.	.	TRBV4-1	TRBJ2-7	CASSQTSETYEQYF	TGCGCCAGCAGCCAAACGTCCGAAACCTACGAGCAGTACTTC
few	.	TRBV20-1	TRBJ1-5	CSARRGDCGQPQHF	TGCAGTGCTAGAAGAGGGGATTGCGGTCAGCCCCAGCATTTT
few	TRBD1	TRBV3-1	TRBJ1-1	CASSQVGQGDEAFF	TGTGCCAGCAGCCAAGTGGGACAGGGCGATGAAGCTTTCTTT
few	TRBD1	TRBV10-2	TRBJ1-3	CASIGQGYSGNTIYF	TGCGCCAGCATCGGACAGGGATACTCTGGAAACACCATATATTTT
few	.	TRBV11-2	TRBJ1-3	CASSLVWEGPSGNTIYF	TGTGCCAGCAGCTTAGTCTGGGAGGGGCCCTCTGGAAACACCATATATTTT
.	TRBD1	TRBV7-9	TRBJ2-1	CASSLGDRGSYNEQFF	TGTGCCAGCAGCTTGGGCGACAGGGGATCCTACAATGAGCAGTTCTTC
few	.	TRBV12-3/TRBV12-4	TRBJ1-5	CASSSEGLQPQHF	TGTGCCAGCAGTTCCGAGGGGCTGCAGCCCCAGCATTTT
.	.	TRBV12-3/TRBV12-4	TRBJ1-2	CASWGGYGYTF	TGTGCCAGTTGGGGAGGATATGGCTACACCTTC
few	TRBD1	TRBV7-9	TRBJ1-2	CASSLTGGVGGYTF	TGTGCCAGCAGCTTGACAGGGGGCGTAGGTGGCTACACCTTC
many	TRBD2	TRBV3-1	TRBJ2-3	CASSRSGLAITDTQYF	TGTGCCAGCAGCCGTTCCGGACTAGCTATCACAGATACGCAGTATTTT
few	TRBD1	TRBV6-2/TRBV6-3	TRBJ2-7	CASSRSGTGFNEQYF	TGTGCCAGCAGTCGATCCGGGACAGGGTTCAACGAGCAGTACTTC
.	.	TRBV19	TRBJ2-1	CASSIDGPNEQFF	TGTGCCAGTAGTATAGATGGCCCCAATGAGCAGTTCTTC
few	.	TRBV27	TRBJ2-1	CASRGRNEQFF	TGTGCCAGCAGGGGGAGAAATGAGCAGTTCTTC
many	.	TRBV4-1	TRBJ2-7	CASSLSRGGAYEQYF	TGCGCCAGCAGCTTATCACGAGGGGGGGCTTACGAGCAGTACTTC
.	.	TRBV7-9	TRBJ2-2	CASSPPGASPGELFF	TGTGCCAGCAGCCCGCCGGGAGCCAGCCCCGGGGAGCTGTTTTTT
few	.	TRBV6-5	TRBJ1-2	CASSYSEMRGALNYGYTF	TGTGCCAGCAGTTACTCCGAGATGCGGGGGGCGCTTAACTATGGCTACACCTTC
.	.	TRBV20-1	TRBJ2-2	CSAKDQINTGELFF	TGCAGTGCTAAAGATCAAATTAACACCGGGGAGCTGTTTTTT
few	.	TRBV7-9	TRBJ2-3	CASSQNIWSDTQYF	TGTGCCAGCAGCCAGAACATTTGGTCGGATACGCAGTATTTT
few	.	TRBV5-1	TRBJ2-1	CASSRGTDSYNEQFF	TGCGCCAGCAGCAGAGGGACGGATTCTTACAATGAGCAGTTCTTC
few	.	TRBV4-2	TRBJ2-7	CASSQGIYEQYF	TGTGCCAGCAGCCAAGGAATCTACGAGCAGTACTTC
.	TRBD1	TRBV5-1	TRBJ1-1	CASSFGTGRSTEAFF	TGCGCCAGCAGCTTTGGGACAGGGAGAAGCACTGAAGCTTTCTTT
few	TRBD2	TRBV20-1	TRBJ2-3	CSAESSPWTSGTDTQYF	TGCAGTGCCGAATCAAGCCCCTGGACTAGCGGCACAGATACGCAGTATTTT
.	.	TRBV6-5	TRBJ2-1	CASKGVARSYNEQFF	TGTGCCAGCAAGGGGGTAGCGAGATCCTACAATGAGCAGTTCTTC
few	.	TRBV9	TRBJ2-3	CASSVVWVADFTDTQYF	TGTGCCAGCAGCGTAGTTTGGGTAGCGGACTTCACAGATACGCAGTATTTT
many	.	TRBV20-1	TRBJ2-4	CSARGNIQYF	TGCAGTGCTAGAGGGAACATTCAGTACTTC
few	TRBD1	TRBV6-5	TRBJ1-1	CASSYIGQGVGAFF	TGTGCCAGCAGTTACATTGGACAGGGAGTGGGGGCTTTCTTT
few	.	TRBV19	TRBJ1-1	CASSRVLNTEAFF	TGTGCCAGTTCTAGGGTTTTGAACACTGAAGCTTTCTTT
.	TRBD1	TRBV4-3	TRBJ2-7	CASSQDLTLRSGQGPYEQYF	TGCGCCAGCAGCCAAGATCTTACCCTCCGTTCGGGACAGGGCCCCTACGAGCAGTACTTC
few	.	TRBV4-1	TRBJ2-3	CASSLGGHTNTDTQYF	TGCGCCAGCAGCCTGGGAGGTCACACCAACACAGATACGCAGTATTTT
few	TRBD1	TRBV6-2/TRBV6-3	TRBJ1-6	CASSRSVQGDSPLHF	TGTGCCAGCAGTCGATCCGTGCAGGGGGATTCACCCCTCCACTTT
few	.	TRBV4-3	TRBJ1-1	CASSQLRGRANTEAFF	TGCGCCAGCAGCCAACTTCGGGGCCGGGCGAACACTGAAGCTTTCTTT
few	.	TRBV7-8	TRBJ1-1	CASSLSKNRVPAEAFF	TGTGCCAGCAGCTTATCGAAAAACAGGGTCCCGGCTGAAGCTTTCTTT
.	TRBD1	TRBV2	TRBJ1-4	CASSEVPRGDEKLFF	TGTGCCAGCAGTGAAGTCCCCAGGGGGGATGAAAAACTGTTTTTT
few	.	TRBV4-2	TRBJ2-1	CASSQVIRGEQFF	TGTGCCAGCAGCCAAGTTATCAGAGGTGAGCAGTTCTTC
.	.	TRBV28	TRBJ1-1	CASSPPDGKGAFF	TGTGCCAGCAGCCCTCCGGACGGAAAAGGAGCTTTCTTT
.	TRBD1	TRBV12-3/TRBV12-4	TRBJ2-3	CASSSKGAEADTQYF	TGTGCCAGCAGTTCGAAGGGGGCGGAAGCAGATACGCAGTATTTT
.	.	TRBV23-1	TRBJ2-2	CASSQKSSGRELFF	TGCGCCAGCAGTCAAAAATCCTCAGGGCGGGAGCTGTTTTTT
.	.	TRBV4-1	TRBJ2-3	CASSFATRVGDTQYF	TGCGCCAGCAGCTTCGCGACTAGAGTTGGGGATACGCAGTATTTT
.	.	TRBV7-9	TRBJ2-3	CASSSLPTDTQYF	TGTGCCAGCAGCTCACTCCCCACAGATACGCAGTATTTT
few	TRBD2	TRBV5-5	TRBJ2-5	CASSLGGGLEAETQYF	TGTGCCAGCAGTCTCGGGGGGGGGCTAGAGGCAGAGACCCAGTACTTC
.	.	TRBV6-4	TRBJ1-6	CASSVTGSYNSPLHF	TGTGCCAGCAGTGTCACGGGCTCCTATAATTCACCCCTCCACTTT
few	.	TRBV4-3	TRBJ1-1	CASSQDFKTEAFF	TGCGCCAGCAGCCAAGACTTTAAGACTGAAGCTTTCTTT
few	TRBD1	TRBV6-8	TRBJ2-4	CASSKTRPGQGERLAKNIQYF	TGTGCCAGCAGCAAAACCCGACCGGGACAGGGGGAGAGACTAGCCAAAAACATTCAGTACTTC
.	.	TRBV4-2	TRBJ1-1	CASSRRKDTEAFF	TGTGCCAGCAGCCGCAGGAAGGACACTGAAGCTTTCTTT